The sequence of this T cell receptor (beta chain) was determined in a study of blood T cell repertoires in COVID-19. Cohort placement rested on clinical history that participants reported themselves. V lost 2 bases and J lost 6, with 10 bases in between. This CDR3 contains 12 residues. Germline V gene lookup returns CDR1 GTSNPN and CDR2 SVGIG (reference sequence). Profiling relied on immunoSEQ multiplex PCR, and the TCRdb table lists in-frame clones only, not all of them. The sample holds roughly 260,000 clones, over 80% seen once. The genes are TRBV30 and TRBJ1-2; D not certain. What was sequenced was PBMCs or T cells enriched from blood (not recorded which). The sequence derives from a human donor in a cohort exposed to, infected with or recovered from COVID-19 (not recorded which). The donor label of this sample is uncertain. CDR3 protein: CAWSISRNGYTF. The CDR3 bases are TGTGCCTGGAGTATCTCGCGAAATGGCTACACCTTC.